This TCR beta chain was retrieved from a study of T cell responses to AZD1222 COVID-19 vaccine. After removal of 3 bases from V and 6 bases from J, the junction contained 5 bases not matched to a gene. Germline lookup yields CDR1 SGDLS and CDR2 YYNGEE. The CDR3 runs 14 residues. The protocol was immunoSEQ multiplex PCR, while the TCRdb copy is restricted to in-frame clones and leaves out a portion. The table has about 130,000 clones, 92% seen once. For this clone: Its antigen remains unidentified.

Points from the study as a whole: Clonal diversity was possibly underestimated; the donors were predominantly white British and more often female.

The receptor was derived from an adult who received the AZD1222 COVID-19 vaccine. V and J are TRBV9 and TRBJ2-2; 7 positions agree with TRBD2. Sequencing was performed on peripheral blood, taken 28 days after the second AZD1222 dose. Here the CDR3 DNA reads TGTGCCAGCAGCGCCCCGGGGGGAGCCGGGGAGCTGTTTTTT. This codes for CASSAPGGAGELFF.